Sequencing of this TCR beta chain was carried out in a study of T-cell reconstitution after alpha-beta-depleted transplantation in children. Study-wide points: Diversity of TCRbeta at day 60 was high in some patients, arising from surviving recipient T cells and thymic progenitors. At the one-year point after transplant, T-cell counts and TCRbeta diversity were found to come mostly from T cells that had been newly produced. It was reported that alpha-beta T cells came from several hundred expanded graft clones (about two months after transplant).

The TCRbeta library was prepared with unique molecular identifiers. TCRdb redid the calling of the PCR reads with MiXCR, one entry per CDR3 protein. The sample yields about 980,000 distinct CDR3 sequences, about 31% seen once. Of note for this clonotype: Antigen specificity is unknown.

CDR3 length: 18 residues. V was shortened by 3 bases and J by 0 bases, with 17 bases between the two germline ends. Germline CDR1 SGHTA, CDR2 FQGTGA. This sequence was found in a boy in the first two years of life who had a stem cell transplant for SCID, so the T cells may come from the graft donor. The chain couples TRBV7-3 to TRBJ2-2, with TRBD1 as a possible D gene (6 bases). The starting material was PBMCs, mostly from graft donor cells, obtained 360 days after TCRalphabeta/CD19-depleted stem cell transplant. CDR3 sequence (DNA): TGTGCCAGCAGCTTCACGATACAACGGACAGCGAACACCGGGGAGCTGTTTTTT. Encoded protein: CASSFTIQRTANTGELFF.